What follows are 5 T cell receptor beta chains derived from one specimen sequenced in a study of blood T cell repertoires in COVID-19. Measured with immunoSEQ multiplex PCR; TCRdb has only the in-frame clones, and not every one. Of some 70,000 clones listed, roughly 80% were seen once; the top ten hold 12%. Sequencing was carried out using peripheral blood. These receptors originate from a human donor in a cohort sampled during active COVID-19.

The rearrangement uses TRBV7-9 and TRBJ2-1, with D maybe TRBD1 (7 bases). The V gene's germline CDR1 is SEHNR and CDR2 FQNEAQ (reference sequence). The CDR3 extends over 16 amino acids. V was shortened by 1 base and J by 5 bases, with 15 bases between the two germline ends. CDR3 sequence (DNA): TGTGCCAGCAGCTTAGGCGGGGACAGATTCCACAATGAGCAGTTCTTC. It codes for CASSLGGDRFHNEQFF.

The chain employs TRBV7-6 and TRBJ2-5; possible D gene TRBD2, 6 bases. V lost 5 bases, J lost 2 bases, and 9 bases lay in between. The CDR3 is 13 amino acids. Germline V lookup: CDR1 SGHVS, CDR2 FNYEAQ. CDR3 nucleotides: TGTGCCAGCAGCCGGGGACTGCAAGAGACCCAGTACTTC. Protein product: CASSRGLQETQYF.

This clone was recorded only once. This sequence joins TRBV5-1 and TRBJ1-2; D perhaps matches TRBD1 (5 bases). In germline, CDR1 is SGHRS, CDR2 YFSETQ. CDR3 size: 14 residues. The ends were cut back, 0 bases at V and 4 bases at J, with 10 bases in the middle. This CDR3 is CASSLDVTAYGYTF. In DNA form, the CDR3 reads TGCGCCAGCAGCTTGGATGTGACAGCCTATGGCTACACCTTC.

This clone showed up just a few times. This chain links TRBV11-2 with TRBJ1-1; no definite D call. The CDR3 spans 13 residues. Germline-derived CDR1 and CDR2 are SGHAT and FQNNGV. V was pared by 1 base and J by 0 bases, with 3 bases between. DNA of the CDR3: TGTGCCAGCAGCTTAGGGCTGAACACTGAAGCTTTCTTT. This sequence encodes CASSLGLNTEAFF.

This chain uses TRBV7-9 with TRBJ2-7, with TRBD1 as a possible D gene (5 bases). In germline, CDR1 is SEHNR, CDR2 FQNEAQ (reference sequence). This CDR3 contains 14 residues. The V end was cut by 5 bases, the J end by 5 bases, with 16 bases between. The CDR3 here is CASSRAQGINEQYF. For the CDR3, the DNA is TGTGCCAGCAGCCGTGCCCAGGGTATCAACGAGCAGTACTTC.